Shown below are 22 T cell receptor beta chains from a single sample sequenced in a study of blood T cells in healthy people across ages (dated by TCRdb to between 2014 and 2017). Receptor amplification or capture employed 5' RACE. Reads for this sample came from an Illumina HiSeq 2500. A second PCR of roughly 7 to 11 cycles was performed with a sample-barcoded 5' primer and a J-beta primer mix. TCRdb trimmed the raw reads at Q25, called clones with MiXCR and kept productive beta chains. Each record represents a unique CDR3 protein, reported with the most common genes and DNA among its rows. Within this sample are 780,000 or so distinct CDR3 sequences, with more than 50% of them counted one time only. The top ten hold roughly 25% of the sample. The sample was blood. The receptors derive from a middle-aged man in good health.

Comment on this clonotype: A junction end diverges from the germline sequence, so it may reflect a read error. The chain has TRBV11-2 and TRBJ1-5; D is uncertain. The CDR3 is 13 amino acids. Looked up from germline, CDR1 is SGHAT and CDR2 is FQNNGV. CDR3 region: CASSVDQAQPQHF. Here the CDR3 DNA reads TGTGCCAGCAGCGTAGATCAGGCTCAGCCCCAGCATTTT.

The chain joins TRBV3-1 to TRBJ2-1; D not resolved. V lost 1 base and J lost 6, with 7 bases in between. Germline values: CDR1 LGHDT, CDR2 YNNKEL (reference sequence). The CDR3 runs 13 residues. The CDR3 DNA reads TGTGCCAGCAGCCAAGGTCAGAGCAATGAGCAGTTCTTC. Its translation is CASSQGQSNEQFF.

The CDR3 coding sequence is TGCGCCAGCAGCCAACAACTCGGGCCCAGCACAGATACGCAGTATTTT. This translates into CASSQQLGPSTDTQYF. The gene calls are TRBV4-1 and TRBJ2-3; no firm D call. The CDR3 sequence is 16 residues long. V shed 2 bases and J shed 0 bases, with 12 bases lying between them. The germline V gene has CDR1 MGHRA and CDR2 YSYEKL.

The chain is built from TRBV6-2 or TRBV6-3 and TRBJ1-2; 9 nucleotides align to TRBD1. The germline V gene has CDR1 MNHEY and CDR2 SVGEGT. The CDR3 totals 16 residues. V lost 2 bases to trimming and J lost 5 bases; unmatched junction nucleotides: 9. CDR3 region: CASSYRPTGQGYGYTF. The CDR3 DNA is TGTGCCAGCAGTTACCGACCAACGGGACAGGGATATGGCTACACCTTC.

The rearrangement joins TRBV5-1 to TRBJ2-1; the D gene is possibly TRBD2 (5 bases). V was shortened by 0 bases and J by 7 bases, with 14 bases between the two germline ends. Germline CDR1 SGHRS, CDR2 YFSETQ. The CDR3 runs to 15 residues. Here the CDR3 reads CASSLVGSRDNEQFF. In nucleotides, the CDR3 is TGCGCCAGCAGCTTGGTTGGCAGTCGGGATAATGAGCAGTTCTTC.

In DNA form, the CDR3 reads TGTGCCAGCAGTGACGGCGGCTACACCTTC. It yields the protein CASSDGGYTF. The chain joins TRBV25-1 to TRBJ1-2, with unresolved D. Trimming left V 3 bases short and J 8 bases short, with 4 bases between. The germline gives CDR1 MGHDK, CDR2 SYGVNS. The CDR3 has 10 residues.

The V call is TRBV5-6, the J call TRBJ1-2, with D perhaps TRBD1 (6 bases). Germline V gene data show CDR1 as SGHDT and CDR2 as YYEEEE. The CDR3 is made up of 13 amino acids. Trimming removed 6 bases from V and 4 bases from J, with 13 bases in between. The CDR3 reads CASNPDRSYGYTF. The CDR3 nucleotides read TGTGCCAGCAACCCCGACAGGAGCTATGGCTACACCTTC.

V and J are TRBV28 and TRBJ1-1; 8 bases fit TRBD1. This CDR3 contains 14 residues. Per the germline V gene, CDR1 is MDHEN and CDR2 is SYDVKM. V shed 6 bases, J shed 1 base, and the junction held 4 bases outside the gene matches. CDR3 in amino acids: CASRLQGGNTEAFF. The CDR3, as DNA: TGTGCCAGCAGATTACAGGGGGGGAACACTGAAGCTTTCTTT.

The sample holds one count of this clonotype. One end of the junction does not line up with germline, which may come from a read error. The rearrangement joins TRBV2 to TRBJ2-7, with D possibly matching TRBD2 (5 bases). The CDR3 has 16 amino acids. Looked up from germline, CDR1 is SNHLY and CDR2 is FYNNEI. CDR3 bases: TGTGTCAGCAGCTCCCCTAGCCGTTTGGGAGTAGAAGAGCAGTACTTC. Its translation: CVSSSPSRLGVEEQYF.

The chain combines TRBV29-1 with TRBJ1-2, with TRBD1 matching over 11 bases. Germline V gene sequence: CDR1 SQVTM, CDR2 ANQGSEA. Trimming removed 6 bases from V and 8 bases from J; junction bases left unmatched: 8. The CDR3 sequence is 13 residues long. The DNA for the CDR3 is TGCAGCGTATGGACAGGGGGCGCCGACGGCTACACCTTC. Protein: CSVWTGGADGYTF.

This clonotype came up a few times. The V gene is TRBV7-2, the J gene TRBJ2-5, with a weak D call TRBD1 (5 bases). Trimming shortened V by 3 bases and J by 6 bases, and 14 bases separated the two germline ends. This CDR3 has 14 residues. Germline CDR1 SGHTA, CDR2 FQGNSA. The CDR3: CASSLAFRGKTQYF. The CDR3 nucleotides read TGTGCCAGCAGCTTGGCGTTTAGGGGAAAGACCCAGTACTTC.

The rearrangement links TRBV7-2 to TRBJ1-2; D gene ambiguous. The CDR3 spans 12 residues. Looked up from germline, CDR1 is SGHTA and CDR2 is FQGNSA. Trimming stripped 2 bases from V and 10 bases from J, with 11 bases between. CDR3 sequence (DNA): TGTGCCAGCAGCTTAAAATTGGGAGACTACACCTTC. It codes for CASSLKLGDYTF.

The rearrangement uses TRBV13 and TRBJ2-6, with TRBD1 identical over 10 bases. V gave up 5 bases and J gave up 1 base; unmatched junction bases: 2. The CDR3 is 16 residues long. Germline V CDR1 and CDR2: PRHDT, FYEKMQ (reference sequence). The CDR3 spells CASSGQGGSGANVLTF. DNA for the CDR3: TGTGCCAGCAGCGGACAGGGGGGATCTGGGGCCAACGTCCTGACTTTC.

This clonotype appeared once. A much larger clone differs from this one at a single base, so this may be a read error. The gene calls are TRBV29-1 and TRBJ2-5; D gene ambiguous. CDR1 and CDR2 from the germline V gene are SQVTM and ANQGSEA. V lost 3 bases and J lost 5, with 4 bases in between. The CDR3 runs to 10 residues. The CDR3 DNA reads TGCAGCGTTGACTGGGAGACCCAGTACTTC. This gives the protein CSVDWETQYF.

The sample holds a few counts of this clonotype. The gene calls are TRBV4-3 and TRBJ2-3; 9 bases agree with TRBD1. CDR3 length equals 16 residues. Losses at the gene ends were 1 base for V and 6 bases for J; bases not matched to a gene: 8. Germline-derived CDR1 and CDR2 are LGHNA and YSLEER. The CDR3 DNA reads TGCGCCAGCAGCCAAGGTCAACAGGGGGCGGGGGATACGCAGTATTTT. This gives the protein CASSQGQQGAGDTQYF.

The J gene is TRBJ2-5, the V gene TRBV29-1, with 7 bases fitting TRBD2. Looked up from germline, CDR1 is SQVTM and CDR2 is ANQGSEA. The CDR3 consists of 16 residues. The ends lost 8 bases at V and 0 bases at J; junction bases unmatched: 15. CDR3 amino acids: CSLRGEGGRNQETQYF. In nucleotides, the CDR3 is TGCAGCCTACGAGGGGAGGGCGGGAGAAACCAAGAGACCCAGTACTTC.

The chain carries TRBV4-1 and TRBJ2-7, with D unclear. Trimming removed 1 base from V and 1 base from J, with 5 bases in between. The CDR3 totals 13 residues. Germline values: CDR1 MGHRA, CDR2 YSYEKL. The CDR3 nucleotides read TGCGCCAGCAGCCAAGTCGGTTCCTACGAGCAGTACTTC. Protein: CASSQVGSYEQYF.

In DNA form, the CDR3 reads TGTGCCAGCAGCGTGCCGACCGGGACAGGGGAGCGCTACACCTTC. Translation gives CASSVPTGTGERYTF. This chain uses TRBV9 with TRBJ1-2, with 10 bases lining up with TRBD1. The CDR3 covers 15 residues. CDR1 SGDLS and CDR2 YYNGEE come from the germline V gene. V shed 2 bases, J shed 9 bases, and the junction held 10 bases outside the gene matches.

Only a few counts were recorded for this clonotype. The V call is TRBV25-1, the J call TRBJ1-2, with TRBD1 matching 8 bases. This CDR3 is 14 amino acids long. Trimming cost V 6 bases and J 1 base; bases outside gene matches: 4. Looked up from germline, CDR1 is MGHDK and CDR2 is SYGVNS. CDR3 in DNA: TGTGCCAGCAGCTGGGACAGGAATAACTATGGCTACACCTTC. This sequence encodes CASSWDRNNYGYTF.

The V call is TRBV4-2, the J call TRBJ2-1; 7 nucleotides align to TRBD1. J gave up 8 bases and V 6 bases, and 19 bases lay outside the gene matches. Per germline, CDR1 LGHNA and CDR2 YNFKEQ. This CDR3 is built from 17 residues. CDR3 in amino acids: CASSFRGQGEIGYEQFF. The CDR3 bases are TGTGCCAGCAGTTTCCGAGGGCAGGGGGAGATCGGGTATGAGCAGTTCTTC.

The rearrangement links TRBV2 to TRBJ2-7; a weak D match, TRBD1 (6 bases). The CDR3 is made up of 13 amino acids. Germline V lookup: CDR1 SNHLY, CDR2 FYNNEI. The germline V and J ends were trimmed by 6 bases and 0 bases, with 9 bases remaining between them. The CDR3 loop is CASRGAGSYEQYF. The CDR3 DNA reads TGTGCCAGCAGGGGGGCAGGCTCCTACGAGCAGTACTTC.

The chain joins TRBV3-1 to TRBJ1-2; no clear D. Per the germline V gene, CDR1 is LGHDT and CDR2 is YNNKEL (reference sequence). V was clipped by 0 bases and J by 6 bases, with 8 bases between them. The CDR3 is 13 amino acids. This CDR3 reads CASSQDRIDGYTF. In DNA form, the CDR3 reads TGTGCCAGCAGCCAAGATAGGATCGATGGCTACACCTTC.